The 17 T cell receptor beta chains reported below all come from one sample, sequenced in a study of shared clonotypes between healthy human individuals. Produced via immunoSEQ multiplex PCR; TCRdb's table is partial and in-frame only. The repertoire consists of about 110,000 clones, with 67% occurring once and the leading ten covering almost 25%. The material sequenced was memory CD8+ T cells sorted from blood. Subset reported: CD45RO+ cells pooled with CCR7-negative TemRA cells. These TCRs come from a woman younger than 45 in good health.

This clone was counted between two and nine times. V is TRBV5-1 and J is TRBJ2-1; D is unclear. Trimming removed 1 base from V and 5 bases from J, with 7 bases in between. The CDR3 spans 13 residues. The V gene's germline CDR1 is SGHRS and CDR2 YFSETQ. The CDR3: CASSLLSNNEQFF. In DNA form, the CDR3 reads TGCGCCAGCAGCTTGCTTTCGAACAATGAGCAGTTCTTC.

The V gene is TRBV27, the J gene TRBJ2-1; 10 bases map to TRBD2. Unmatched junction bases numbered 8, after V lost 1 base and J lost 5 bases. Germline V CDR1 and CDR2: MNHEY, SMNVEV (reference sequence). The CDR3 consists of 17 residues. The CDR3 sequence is CASSLYAFLAGDNEQFF. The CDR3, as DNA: TGTGCCAGCAGTTTATACGCGTTCCTAGCGGGAGACAATGAGCAGTTCTTC.

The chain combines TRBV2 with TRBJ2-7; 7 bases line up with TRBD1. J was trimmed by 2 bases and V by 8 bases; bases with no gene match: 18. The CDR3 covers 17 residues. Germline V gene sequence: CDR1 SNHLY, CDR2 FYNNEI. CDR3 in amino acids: CASLQSGGAEAPYEQYF. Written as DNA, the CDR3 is TGTGCCAGCCTCCAATCAGGGGGTGCGGAGGCCCCCTACGAGCAGTACTTC.

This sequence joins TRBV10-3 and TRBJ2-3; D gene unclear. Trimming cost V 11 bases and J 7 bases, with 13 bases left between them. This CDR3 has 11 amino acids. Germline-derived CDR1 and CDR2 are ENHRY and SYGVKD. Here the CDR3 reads CAALTTHTQYF. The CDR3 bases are TGTGCCGCCTTGACGACACATACGCAGTATTTT.

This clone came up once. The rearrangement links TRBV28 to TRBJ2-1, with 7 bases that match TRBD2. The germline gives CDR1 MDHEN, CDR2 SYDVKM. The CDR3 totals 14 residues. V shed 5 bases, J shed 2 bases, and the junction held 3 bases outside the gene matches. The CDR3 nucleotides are TGTGCCAGCAGTACCCGGGGGGCCTACAATGAGCAGTTCTTC. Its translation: CASSTRGAYNEQFF.

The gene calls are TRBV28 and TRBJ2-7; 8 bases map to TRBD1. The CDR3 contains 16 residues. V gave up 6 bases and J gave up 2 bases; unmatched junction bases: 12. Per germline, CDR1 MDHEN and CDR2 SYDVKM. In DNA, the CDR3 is TGTGCCAGCAGCACCCCCGGACAGGGCATCGCCTACGAGCAGTACTTC. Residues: CASSTPGQGIAYEQYF.

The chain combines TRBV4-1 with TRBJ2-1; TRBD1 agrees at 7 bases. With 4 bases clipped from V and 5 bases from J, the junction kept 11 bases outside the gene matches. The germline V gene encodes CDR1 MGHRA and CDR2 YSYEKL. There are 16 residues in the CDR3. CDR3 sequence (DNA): TGCGCCAGCAGCCGCGTCGGGACAGCGTATGACAATGAGCAGTTCTTC. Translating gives CASSRVGTAYDNEQFF.

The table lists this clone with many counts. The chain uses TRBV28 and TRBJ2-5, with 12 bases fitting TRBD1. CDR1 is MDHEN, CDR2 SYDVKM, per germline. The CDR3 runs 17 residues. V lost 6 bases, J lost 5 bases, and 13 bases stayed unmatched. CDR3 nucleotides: TGTGCCAGCAGGCCGGGACAGGGGGCCAGAGCTGACGAGACCCAGTACTTC. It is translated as CASRPGQGARADETQYF. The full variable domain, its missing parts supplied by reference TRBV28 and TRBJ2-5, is DVKVTQSSRYLVKRTGEKVFLECVQDMDHENMFWYRQDPGLGLRLIYFSYDVKMKEKGDIPEGYSVSREKKERFSLILESASTNQTSMYLCASRPGQGARADETQYFGPGTRLLVL.

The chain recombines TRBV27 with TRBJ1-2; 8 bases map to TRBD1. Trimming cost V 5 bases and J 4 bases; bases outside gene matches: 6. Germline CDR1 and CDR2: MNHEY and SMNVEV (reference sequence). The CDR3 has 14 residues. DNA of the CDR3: TGTGCCAGCAGTCACGGACAGGGAAGCTATGGCTACACCTTC. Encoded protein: CASSHGQGSYGYTF.

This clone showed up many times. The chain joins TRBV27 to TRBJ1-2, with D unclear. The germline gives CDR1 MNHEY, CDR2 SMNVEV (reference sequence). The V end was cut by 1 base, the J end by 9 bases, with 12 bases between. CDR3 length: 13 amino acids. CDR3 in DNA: TGTGCCAGCAGTTTATTTGCAGGTGGCAGCTACACCTTC. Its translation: CASSLFAGGSYTF.

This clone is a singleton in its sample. The CDR3 sequence is CASKQGSMNTEAFF. In DNA form, the CDR3 reads TGTGCCAGCAAACAGGGGTCTATGAACACTGAAGCTTTCTTT. The chain links TRBV6-5 to TRBJ1-1, with 7 nucleotides matching TRBD1. V gave up 7 bases and J gave up 0 bases; unmatched junction bases: 5. From germline, CDR1 is MNHEY and CDR2 SVGAGI. The CDR3 has 14 amino acids.

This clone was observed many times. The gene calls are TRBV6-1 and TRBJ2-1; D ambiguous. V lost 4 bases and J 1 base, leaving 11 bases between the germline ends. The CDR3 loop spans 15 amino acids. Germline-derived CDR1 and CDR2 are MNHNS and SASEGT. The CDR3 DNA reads TGTGCCAGCAGTGCGGAGCTGGGTTCCTACAATGAGCAGTTCTTC. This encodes CASSAELGSYNEQFF.

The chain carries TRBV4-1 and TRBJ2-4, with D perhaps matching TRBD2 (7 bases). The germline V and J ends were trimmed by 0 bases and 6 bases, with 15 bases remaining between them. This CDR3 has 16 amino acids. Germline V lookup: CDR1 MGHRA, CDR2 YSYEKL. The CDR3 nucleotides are TGCGCCAGCAGCCAAGAGGGGGCGGGAGCGGTAAACATTCAGTACTTC. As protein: CASSQEGAGAVNIQYF.

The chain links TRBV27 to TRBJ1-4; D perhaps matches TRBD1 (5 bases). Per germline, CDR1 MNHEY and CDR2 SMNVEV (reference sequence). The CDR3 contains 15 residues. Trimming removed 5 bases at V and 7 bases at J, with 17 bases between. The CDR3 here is CASSLYFRVGEKLFF. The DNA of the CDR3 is TGTGCCAGCAGTCTTTACTTCAGGGTTGGTGAAAAACTGTTTTTT.

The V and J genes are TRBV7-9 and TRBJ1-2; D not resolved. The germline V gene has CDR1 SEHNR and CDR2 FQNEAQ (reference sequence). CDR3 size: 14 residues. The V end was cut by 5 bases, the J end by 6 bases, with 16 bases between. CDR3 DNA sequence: TGTGCCAGCAGCCCGCTGATCCCAGGAGATGGCTACACCTTC. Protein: CASSPLIPGDGYTF.

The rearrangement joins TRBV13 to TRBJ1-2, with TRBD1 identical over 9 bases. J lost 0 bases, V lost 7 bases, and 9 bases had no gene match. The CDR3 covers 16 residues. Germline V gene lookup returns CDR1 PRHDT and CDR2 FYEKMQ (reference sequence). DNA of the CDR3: TGTGCCAGCACCCCGGGACAGGGTAGAGCTAACTATGGCTACACCTTC. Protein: CASTPGQGRANYGYTF.

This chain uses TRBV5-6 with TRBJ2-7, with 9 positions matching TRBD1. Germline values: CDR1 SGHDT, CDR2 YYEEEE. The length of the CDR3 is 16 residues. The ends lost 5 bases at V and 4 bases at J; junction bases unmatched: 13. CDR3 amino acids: CASSYPGQGLLYEQYF. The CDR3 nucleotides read TGTGCCAGCAGTTATCCGGGACAGGGTCTATTATACGAGCAGTACTTC.